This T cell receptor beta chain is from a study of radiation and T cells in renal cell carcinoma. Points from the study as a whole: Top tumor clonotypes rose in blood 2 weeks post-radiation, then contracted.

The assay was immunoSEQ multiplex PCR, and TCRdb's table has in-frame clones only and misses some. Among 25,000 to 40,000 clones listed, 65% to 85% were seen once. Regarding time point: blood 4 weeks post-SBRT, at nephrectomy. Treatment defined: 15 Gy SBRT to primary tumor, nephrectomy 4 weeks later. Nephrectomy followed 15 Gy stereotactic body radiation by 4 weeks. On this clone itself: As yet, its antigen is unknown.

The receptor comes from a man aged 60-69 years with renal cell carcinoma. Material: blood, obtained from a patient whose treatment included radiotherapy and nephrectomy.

This chain's CDR3 is CASSLARGTYEQYF. The CDR3, as DNA: TGTGCCAGTAGTTTGGCGAGGGGAACCTACGAGCAGTACTTC. The chain employs TRBV19 and TRBJ2-7; possibly TRBD1 or TRBD2 for D (5 bases each). Per the germline V gene, CDR1 is LNHDA and CDR2 is SQIVND (reference sequence). The CDR3 extends over 14 amino acids. The V and J ends lost 5 bases and 2 bases respectively, with 13 bases between them.